The next 18 T cell receptor beta chains were all read from a single sample in a study of blood T cell repertoires in COVID-19. Here immunoSEQ multiplex PCR was the method, and the copy in TCRdb shows in-frame clones only, minus some. Among fewer than 250,000 clones listed, over 80% were seen once. The specimen was PBMCs or T cells enriched from blood (not recorded which). Every receptor here comes from a woman in her 30s who had been exposed to COVID-19.

The rearrangement uses TRBV4-1 and TRBJ1-1; TRBD1 might be the D (6 bases). V was cut by 3 bases and J by 0 bases, with 14 bases left in between. The CDR3 sequence is 16 residues long. The germline V gene encodes CDR1 MGHRA and CDR2 YSYEKL. CDR3 in amino acids: CASSHPQGWMNTEAFF. The CDR3 nucleotides read TGCGCCAGCAGCCATCCCCAGGGGTGGATGAACACTGAAGCTTTCTTT.

J is TRBJ1-1 and V is TRBV29-1; D is unclear. The CDR3 is 12 residues long. Germline CDR1 reads SQVTM; CDR2 reads ANQGSEA. Trimming cost V 3 bases and J 8 bases, with 13 bases left between them. The CDR3 DNA follows: TGCAGCGTTGACGAAGGGCCGGGGGAAGCTTTCTTT. Translated, it gives CSVDEGPGEAFF. The variable domain in full, with the rest retrieved from reference TRBV29-1 and TRBJ1-1, is SAVISQKPSRDICQRGTSLTIQCQVDSQVTMMFWYRQQPGQSLTLIATANQGSEATYESGFVIDKFPISRPNLTFSTLTVSNMSPEDSSIYLCSVDEGPGEAFFGQGTRLTVV.

The table lists this clone with a few counts. The V call is TRBV6-5, the J call TRBJ2-7, with a weak D call TRBD2 (6 bases). This CDR3 is built from 14 residues. Germline V gene lookup returns CDR1 MNHEY and CDR2 SVGAGI. V was cut by 4 bases and J by 1 base, with 11 bases left in between. As DNA, the CDR3 is TGTGCCAGCAGTTTAACCGGGAGTTCCTACGAGCAGTACTTC. Translating it yields CASSLTGSSYEQYF.

J is TRBJ2-1 and V is TRBV11-2; D is perhaps TRBD2 (6 bases). Germline CDR1 SGHAT, CDR2 FQNNGV. The CDR3 spans 15 residues. The V and J ends lost 7 bases and 4 bases respectively, with 17 bases between them. In DNA form, the CDR3 reads TGTGCCAGCAACACGGACGGGACTCCGTACAATGAGCAGTTCTTC. Translated, it gives CASNTDGTPYNEQFF.

CDR3 sequence: CATSGAGAGNEQFF. Here the CDR3 DNA reads TGTGCCACCAGTGGGGCGGGAGCAGGGAATGAGCAGTTCTTC. The chain is built from TRBV24-1 and TRBJ2-1; TRBD2 aligns across 7 bases. V was clipped by 5 bases and J by 7 bases; unmatched bases: 7. CDR1 and CDR2 (germline): KGHDR, SFDVKD. The CDR3 consists of 14 residues.

This chain joins TRBV5-1 and TRBJ2-1; TRBD2 matches 10 bases. The CDR3 consists of 19 residues. The trim removed 5 bases at V and 5 bases at J, leaving 19 bases unmatched. Germline CDR1 and CDR2: SGHRS and YFSETQ. Here the CDR3 DNA reads TGCGCCAGCAGTATTCCTAGCGGGAGAGATTCGAGACTGAACAATGAGCAGTTCTTC. Translation: CASSIPSGRDSRLNNEQFF. The full variable domain, its missing parts supplied by reference TRBV5-1 and TRBJ2-1, is KAGVTQTPRYLIKTRGQQVTLSCSPISGHRSVSWYQQTPGQGLQFLFEYFSETQRNKGNFPGRFSGRQFSNSRSEMNVSTLELGDSALYLCASSIPSGRDSRLNNEQFFGPGTRLTVL.

This chain links TRBV10-3 with TRBJ2-7; no clear D. V was trimmed by 0 bases and J by 3 bases, leaving 9 bases between them. The CDR3 is 14 amino acids. Germline CDR1 ENHRY, CDR2 SYGVKD. CDR3 in amino acids: CAISESARNYEQYF. The CDR3 nucleotides read TGTGCCATCAGTGAGTCTGCCAGGAACTACGAGCAGTACTTC.

This clone was recorded a few times. The chain has TRBV9 and TRBJ2-1; D may be TRBD2 (7 bases). The V end was cut by 0 bases, the J end by 5 bases, with 18 bases between. Germline V gives CDR1 SGDLS, CDR2 YYNGEE. This CDR3 has 17 residues. CDR3 coding DNA: TGTGCCAGCAGCGTAGAAGAGGGGGACTACAGAAACAATGAGCAGTTCTTC. As protein: CASSVEEGDYRNNEQFF.

This chain links TRBV4-1 with TRBJ2-1, with a possible D match to TRBD2 (5 bases). The length of the CDR3 is 17 residues. Trimming took off 1 base at V and 0 bases at J, with 13 bases between the two ends. Germline CDR1 reads MGHRA; CDR2 reads YSYEKL. The CDR3 region has the DNA TGCGCCAGCAGCCAAGGACTACAGAAGAGCTCCTACAATGAGCAGTTCTTC. This sequence encodes CASSQGLQKSSYNEQFF.

The gene calls are TRBV7-2 and TRBJ2-3, with TRBD2 matching over 12 bases. The CDR3 sequence is 16 residues long. CDR1 is SGHTA, CDR2 FQGNSA, per germline. The V segment lost 3 bases and the J segment 2 bases; nucleotides outside the gene matches: 3. CDR3 DNA: TGTGCCAGCAGCTTGCGACTAGCGGGAGACACAGATACGCAGTATTTT. Residues: CASSLRLAGDTDTQYF.

This clone has a handful of counts. The CDR3 loop is CASSFDRGRNTIYF. The CDR3 nucleotides read TGTGCCAGCAGCTTTGACAGGGGGCGAAACACCATATATTTT. The rearrangement uses TRBV7-8 and TRBJ1-3; 10 bases line up with TRBD1. This CDR3 is 14 amino acids long. The germline gives CDR1 SGHVS, CDR2 FQNEAQ. V lost 3 bases to trimming and J lost 5 bases; unmatched junction nucleotides: 1.

This sequence joins TRBV27 and TRBJ2-7; no reliable D call. Germline V gene sequence: CDR1 MNHEY, CDR2 SMNVEV (reference sequence). The CDR3 contains 13 residues. V lost 0 bases and J 3 bases, leaving 6 bases between the germline ends. This CDR3 is CASSLSQVYEQYF. The CDR3 bases are TGTGCCAGCAGTTTATCTCAGGTCTACGAGCAGTACTTC.

The chain uses TRBV18 and TRBJ2-2, with no clear D. Trimming took off 4 bases at V and 6 bases at J, with 6 bases between the two ends. Germline CDR1 reads KGHSH; CDR2 reads LQKENI. This CDR3 comprises 12 residues. CDR3 nucleotide sequence: TGTGCCAGCTCACTCCCGGCCGGGGAGCTGTTTTTT. Residues: CASSLPAGELFF.

The chain uses TRBV11-2 and TRBJ1-3; 8 positions agree with TRBD1. This CDR3 has 15 residues. CDR1 and CDR2 (germline): SGHAT, FQNNGV. V shed 5 bases and J 2 bases; nucleotides not matched to a gene: 5. Here the CDR3 reads CASSLNRGAGNTIYF. DNA for the CDR3: TGTGCCAGCAGCCTGAACAGGGGGGCTGGAAACACCATATATTTT.

V usage is TRBV27 and J usage is TRBJ2-1; 7 bases line up with TRBD2. Germline V lookup: CDR1 MNHEY, CDR2 SMNVEV (reference sequence). Germline trimming cut 0 bases from V and 9 bases from J; bases unmatched to any gene: 11. CDR3 length equals 16 residues. CDR3 amino acids: CASSLSWGRREGEQFF. The DNA for the CDR3 is TGTGCCAGCAGTTTATCGTGGGGGAGGAGGGAGGGTGAGCAGTTCTTC.

The chain couples TRBV3-1 (or the pseudogene TRBV3-2) to TRBJ1-1, with D possibly TRBD1 on 5 matching bases. V was pared by 5 bases and J by 2 bases, with 12 bases between. Germline V gene sequence: CDR1 LGHDT, CDR2 YNNKEL (reference sequence). This CDR3 region has 14 residues. The CDR3 nucleotides are TGTGCCAGCAGCACCCGACAGAGTAACACTGAAGCTTTCTTT. It specifies CASSTRQSNTEAFF.

As for this clone: The sample contains more than one DNA sequence encoding this CDR3. The rearrangement joins TRBV12-3 or TRBV12-4 to TRBJ2-7; D may be TRBD1 (5 bases). The CDR3 length is 13 residues. Trimming cost V 4 bases and J 3 bases, with 10 bases left between them. CDR3 sequence reads: CASSSRQLYEQYF. The CDR3 coding sequence is TGTGCCAGCAGTTCTCGACAGCTCTACGAGCAGTACTTC.

This clone was seen once. V and J are TRBV28 and TRBJ2-7, with D possibly being TRBD2 (6 bases). This CDR3 spans 18 amino acids. Germline-derived CDR1 and CDR2 are MDHEN and SYDVKM. The V and J ends lost 5 bases and 0 bases respectively, with 23 bases between them. The CDR3: CASSDYRWRDLSSYEQYF. The DNA for the CDR3 is TGTGCCAGCAGTGATTATCGGTGGAGGGACTTGTCCTCCTACGAGCAGTACTTC.